This T cell receptor beta chain comes out of a study of blood T cell repertoires in COVID-19. Measured with immunoSEQ multiplex PCR; TCRdb has only the in-frame clones, and not every one. The sample carries approximately 230,000 clones, under 90% recorded once. The germline gives CDR1 SGDLS, CDR2 YYNGEE. The V and J ends lost 4 bases and 6 bases, in that order; junction bases with no gene match: 8. CDR3 length: 15 amino acids. Cohort allocation depended upon clinical history that participants reported. In this sample, this clone turned up a few times. Material: PBMCs or T cells enriched from blood (not recorded which). This sequence originates from a man in his forties who had recovered from COVID-19. The chain recombines TRBV9 with TRBJ2-1; TRBD2 aligns across 9 bases. The CDR3 DNA sequence: TGTGCCAGCAGCTATAGGACTAGCGCCGCCAATGAGCAGTTCTTC. Amino acid sequence: CASSYRTSAANEQFF.